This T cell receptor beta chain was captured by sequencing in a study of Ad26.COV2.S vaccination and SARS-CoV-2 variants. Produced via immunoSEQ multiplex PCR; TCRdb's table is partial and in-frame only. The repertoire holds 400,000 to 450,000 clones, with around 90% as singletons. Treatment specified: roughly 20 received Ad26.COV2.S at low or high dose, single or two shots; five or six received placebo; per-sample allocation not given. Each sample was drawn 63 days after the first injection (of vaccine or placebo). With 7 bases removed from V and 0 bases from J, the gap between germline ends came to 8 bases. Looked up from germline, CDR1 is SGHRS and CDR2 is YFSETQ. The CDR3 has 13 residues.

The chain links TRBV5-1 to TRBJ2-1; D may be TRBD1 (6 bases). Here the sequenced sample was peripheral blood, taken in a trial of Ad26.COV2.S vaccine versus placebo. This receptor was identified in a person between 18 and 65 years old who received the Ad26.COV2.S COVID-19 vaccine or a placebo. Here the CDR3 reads CASRDNSYNEQFF. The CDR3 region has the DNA TGCGCCAGCCGGGACAACTCCTACAATGAGCAGTTCTTC.